Shown below are 10 T cell receptor beta chains from a single sample sequenced in a study of T cell clones after liver transplantation. TCRdb's copy holds only in-frame clones and misses some; the assay was immunoSEQ multiplex PCR. The table records some 10,000 clones, 71% of them present only once. This material consisted of CD4+ T cells from blood, taken around 32 months after liver transplant. The receptors originated from a human patient who received a liver transplant. Some T cells here may be from the graft donor.

The chain is built from TRBV28 and TRBJ1-1; D unclear. There are 12 residues in the CDR3. The germline CDR1 and CDR2 sequences are MDHEN and SYDVKM. Between the trimmed V and J ends, which lost 3 bases and 11 bases, there was a span of 13 bases. The CDR3 DNA is TGTGCCAGCAGTTTTCGACTACCGGAGGCTTTCTTT. Translation: CASSFRLPEAFF. Full variable domain (remainder filled in from reference TRBV28 and TRBJ1-1): DVKVTQSSRYLVKRTGEKVFLECVQDMDHENMFWYRQDPGLGLRLIYFSYDVKMKEKGDIPEGYSVSREKKERFSLILESASTNQTSMYLCASSFRLPEAFFGQGTRLTVV.

This chain uses TRBV4-3 with TRBJ2-3; TRBD2 might be the D (5 bases). Trimming took off 0 bases at V and 0 bases at J, with 16 bases between the two ends. Looked up from germline, CDR1 is LGHNA and CDR2 is YSLEER. This CDR3 has 18 residues. The CDR3 nucleotides read TGCGCCAGCAGCCAAGATCTAACAGACTACTCTAGCACAGATACGCAGTATTTT. It yields the protein CASSQDLTDYSSTDTQYF.

V gene TRBV19 combines with J gene TRBJ2-5, with D possibly matching TRBD2 (6 bases). Germline CDR1 is LNHDA and CDR2 is SQIVND (reference sequence). CDR3 size: 15 residues. Trimming removed 4 bases from V and 1 base from J, with 13 bases in between. Here the CDR3 reads CASSRVSGRQETQYF. CDR3 coding DNA: TGTGCCAGTAGTAGAGTGAGCGGGCGCCAAGAGACCCAGTACTTC.

V gene TRBV6-5 combines with J gene TRBJ2-3, with D hard to call. V was shortened by 0 bases and J by 6 bases, with 7 bases between the two germline ends. The germline CDR1 and CDR2 sequences are MNHEY and SVGAGI. The CDR3 is 13 amino acids. The CDR3 loop reads CASSYSSADTQYF. The CDR3 bases are TGTGCCAGCAGTTACTCCTCCGCCGATACGCAGTATTTT.

The chain links TRBV28 to TRBJ2-1; tentatively, D is TRBD1 (5 bases). The germline gives CDR1 MDHEN, CDR2 SYDVKM. Trimming removed 6 bases from V and 5 bases from J, with 11 bases in between. This CDR3 spans 13 amino acids. CDR3 region: CASRTDWNNEQFF. CDR3 bases: TGTGCCAGCAGGACAGACTGGAACAATGAGCAGTTCTTC.

The V gene is TRBV19, the J gene TRBJ2-3; TRBD2 aligns across 13 bases. Germline trimming cut 4 bases from V and 2 bases from J; bases unmatched to any gene: 3. The CDR3 consists of 16 residues. CDR1 LNHDA and CDR2 SQIVND come from the germline V gene (reference sequence). CDR3 sequence reads: CASSTGLAGNTDTQYF. The CDR3 DNA follows: TGTGCCAGTAGTACGGGACTAGCGGGAAACACAGATACGCAGTATTTT. The full variable domain, in which reference TRBV19 and TRBJ2-3 provide the parts outside the CDR3, is DGGITQSPKYLFRKEGQNVTLSCEQNLNHDAMYWYRQDPGQGLRLIYYSQIVNDFQKGDIAEGYSVSREKKESFPLTVTSAQKNPTAFYLCASSTGLAGNTDTQYFGPGTRLTVL.

CDR3 region: CASSLGAGPSNEQFF. In DNA form, the CDR3 reads TGTGCCAGCAGCCTCGGGGCGGGGCCGTCCAATGAGCAGTTCTTC. J is TRBJ2-1 and V is TRBV9, with D possibly being TRBD2 (6 bases). The CDR3 covers 15 residues. The ends were cut back, 4 bases at V and 6 bases at J, with 17 bases in the middle. Germline CDR1 reads SGDLS; CDR2 reads YYNGEE. The variable domain in full, completed from reference TRBV9 and TRBJ2-1, reads DSGVTQTPKHLITATGQRVTLRCSPRSGDLSVYWYQQSLDQGLQFLIQYYNGEERAKGNILERFSAQQFPDLHSELNLSSLELGDSALYFCASSLGAGPSNEQFFGPGTRLTVL.

The V and J genes are TRBV6-6 and TRBJ1-1; D not certain. Germline values: CDR1 MNHNY, CDR2 SVGAGI (reference sequence). Trimming removed 6 bases at V and 2 bases at J, with 7 bases between. CDR3 length: 12 amino acids. CDR3 loop: CASSGVNTEAFF. For the CDR3, the DNA is TGTGCCAGCAGCGGGGTCAACACTGAAGCTTTCTTT.

The chain carries TRBV7-9 and TRBJ2-5, with D possibly being TRBD2 (5 bases). Germline V gene sequence: CDR1 SEHNR, CDR2 FQNEAQ (reference sequence). V lost 3 bases and J lost 3, with 17 bases in between. This CDR3 region has 16 residues. The DNA of the CDR3 is TGTGCCAGCAGCTTGGAGCGGTACCAACCCGAAGAGACCCAGTACTTC. Translation gives CASSLERYQPEETQYF. Together with reference TRBV7-9 and TRBJ2-5, the CDR3 gives the full variable domain: DTGVSQNPRHKITKRGQNVTFRCDPISEHNRLYWYRQTLGQGPEFLTYFQNEAQLEKSRLLSDRFSAERPKGSFSTLEIQRTEQGDSAMYLCASSLERYQPEETQYFGPGTRLLVL.

This chain joins TRBV11-2 and TRBJ2-2, with unresolved D. Per germline, CDR1 SGHAT and CDR2 FQNNGV. V lost 5 bases to trimming and J lost 3 bases, with 16 bases between them. The CDR3 extends over 16 amino acids. CDR3 sequence: CASSLKAGWDTGELFF. The CDR3 DNA sequence: TGTGCCAGCAGCCTAAAAGCCGGGTGGGACACCGGGGAGCTGTTTTTT.